The rows below give T cell receptor beta chains drawn from one sample of a study of graft-versus-host responses after intestinal transplantation. TCRdb's table, derived via immunoSEQ multiplex PCR, lists solely in-frame clones and lacks some. The table includes 130,000 or so clones, just over 90% detected once. For these TCRs, the target antigens are not known. The material sequenced was unstimulated CD4+ T cells sorted from spleen or lymph node cells, taken before intestinal transplant. These receptors were obtained from a human donor who received an intestinal transplant. CDR3s include the opening cysteine and the closing phenylalanine or tryptophan. D genes are given only for firm matches. Only part of the rows carry a size: once, few, many, or a class if the clone is expanded.

d_call | j_call | v_call | clone_size | cdr3_nt | cdr3_aa
NA | TRBJ1-1 | TRBV5-6 | NA | TGTGCCAGCAGCTCTCGCGGGTTTAGGGACACTGAAGCTTTCTTT | CASSSRGFRDTEAFF
NA | TRBJ2-5 | TRBV6-1 | NA | TGTGCCAGCAGTGAATTCTCAGATACCCAGTACTTC | CASSEFSDTQYF
NA | TRBJ1-3 | TRBV18 | NA | TGTGCCAGCTCACCACAGGATGTGTGGAGCTCTGGAAACACCATATATTTT | CASSPQDVWSSGNTIYF
NA | TRBJ1-2 | TRBV5-5 | NA | TGTGCCAGCAGCTCAGACGCCGGGACAAAGATTTATGGCTACACCTTC | CASSSDAGTKIYGYTF
NA | TRBJ2-7 | TRBV11-3 | NA | TGTGCCAGCAGCACCGTTAGTCGCTTCGAGCAGTACTTC | CASSTVSRFEQYF
NA | TRBJ1-2 | TRBV23-1 | NA | TGCGCCAGCAGTCAATCGAGGCGGGTACGGGACACCTTC | CASSQSRRVRDTF
TRBD1 | TRBJ1-1 | TRBV9 | NA | TGTGCCAGCAGTTCAGGGGGTTCTGAAGCTTTCTTT | CASSSGGSEAFF
NA | TRBJ1-4 | TRBV9 | NA | TGTGCCAGCAGCGTCTCCGTGACAGTTAATGAAAAACTGTTTTTT | CASSVSVTVNEKLFF
TRBD1 | TRBJ1-5 | TRBV9 | NA | TGTGCCAGCAGCCCGAGACAGGGGAAGGGCAATCAGCCCCAGCATTTT | CASSPRQGKGNQPQHF
TRBD2 | TRBJ2-2 | TRBV9 | NA | TGTGCCAGCAGCGTAGATGCGCGGGGGGGCGGGGAGCTGTTTTTT | CASSVDARGGGELFF
TRBD1 | TRBJ1-6 | TRBV25-1 | NA | TGTGCCAGCAGACCAGGGGGCGCCCATAATTCACCCCTCCACTTT | CASRPGGAHNSPLHF
TRBD1 | TRBJ1-5 | TRBV5-8 | few | TGTGCCAGCAGACGTCCGGGACAGACTAGCAATCAGCCCCAGCATTTT | CASRRPGQTSNQPQHF
NA | TRBJ1-1 | TRBV9 | NA | TGTGCCAGCGGCCCCCGCGGTGGGGACACGAACACTGAAGCTTTCTTT | CASGPRGGDTNTEAFF
NA | TRBJ1-2 | TRBV5-1 | NA | TGCGCCAGCAGCTGGATGGACGGGAACTATGGCTACACCTTC | CASSWMDGNYGYTF
TRBD1 | TRBJ2-7 | TRBV2 | NA | TGTGCCAGCAGTGCTGGACAGGGGGTCCAGTACTTC | CASSAGQGVQYF
NA | TRBJ1-4 | TRBV30 | NA | TGTGCCTGGAGTGTACACCTTAGGGTCCTTAATGAAAAACTGTTTTTT | CAWSVHLRVLNEKLFF
NA | TRBJ2-3 | TRBV5-1 | NA | TGCGCCAGCAGCCCCGGGGGTGGCACAGATACGCAGTATTTT | CASSPGGGTDTQYF
NA | TRBJ1-2 | TRBV5-4 | NA | TGTGCCAGCACGTACGGACAAGGACCTTACGTATATGGCTACACCTTC | CASTYGQGPYVYGYTF
TRBD2 | TRBJ2-1 | TRBV9 | once | TGTGCCAGCAGCGCCGTTATGACTAGCGTACACAATGAGCAGTTCTTC | CASSAVMTSVHNEQFF
TRBD1 | TRBJ1-2 | TRBV7-2 | once | TGTGCCAGCAGCTTAGCCCAGGGGGCGCAAGGCTACACCTTC | CASSLAQGAQGYTF
NA | TRBJ2-3 | TRBV11-2 | NA | TGTGCCAGCAGCTTAGATCTAGCCACAGATACGCAGTATTTT | CASSLDLATDTQYF
NA | TRBJ1-6 | TRBV6-5 | few | TGTGCCAGCAGTTACTCTGAGGGGATGTCACCCCTCCACTTT | CASSYSEGMSPLHF
TRBD2 | TRBJ2-7 | TRBV10-2 | NA | TGCGCCAGCAGTGAGTCGCGGCTAGCGGGGGGGCAGTACGAGCAGTACTTC | CASSESRLAGGQYEQYF